This T cell receptor (beta chain) was sequenced during a study of blood T cell repertoires in COVID-19. This CDR3 spans 15 amino acids. From germline, CDR1 is MNHEY and CDR2 SVGAGI. V lost 6 bases and J lost 3, with 12 bases in between. The sample holds one count of this clone. Original handling: Counts of nucleated cells, estimated from reference gene primer amplification, were obtained. Libraries were prepared by immunoSEQ multiplex PCR; TCRdb keeps only in-frame clonotypes and omits some of them. The V and J calls and clone size come from that table; D and trimming were worked out from the DNA. The repertoire includes about 210,000 clones, 92% of them detected once, and around 1.2% sits in the top ten.

The receptor was isolated from a man under 40 with acute or convalescent COVID-19. The rearrangement links TRBV6-5 to TRBJ1-6, with D maybe TRBD1 (5 bases). Sequenced material: peripheral blood. The chain's CDR3 is CASSRDWYYNSPLHF. In DNA, the CDR3 is TGTGCCAGCAGCCGGGACTGGTACTATAATTCACCCCTCCACTTT.